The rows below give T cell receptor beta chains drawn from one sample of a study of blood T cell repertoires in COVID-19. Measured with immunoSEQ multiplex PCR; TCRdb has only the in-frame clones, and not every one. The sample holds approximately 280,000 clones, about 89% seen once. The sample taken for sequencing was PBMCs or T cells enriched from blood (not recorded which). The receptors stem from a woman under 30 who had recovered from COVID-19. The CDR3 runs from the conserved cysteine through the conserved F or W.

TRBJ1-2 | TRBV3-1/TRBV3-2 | CASSQEGGGYGYTF
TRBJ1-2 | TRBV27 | CASSRGGNYGYTF
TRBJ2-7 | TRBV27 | CATALASGSYEQYF
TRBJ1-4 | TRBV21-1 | CASSSRGLQGRTTGTEKLFF
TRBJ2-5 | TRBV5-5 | CASSFYGRGETQYF
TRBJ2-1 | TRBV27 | CASSSWTSGGTYNEQFF
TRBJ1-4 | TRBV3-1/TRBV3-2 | CASSHDRGSPTNEKLFF
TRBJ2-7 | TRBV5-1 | CASSSTSGSLGLSYEQYF
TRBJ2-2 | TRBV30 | CALGLANTGELFF
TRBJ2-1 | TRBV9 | CASSVDPSSGEQFF
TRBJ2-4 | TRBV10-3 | CASGIAKNIQYF
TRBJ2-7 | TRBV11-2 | CASSLAETSGGTYEQYF
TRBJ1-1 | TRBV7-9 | CASSFGQGATEAFF
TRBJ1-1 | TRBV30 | CAWSVAGGTEAFF
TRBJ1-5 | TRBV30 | CAWSVRGDQPQHF
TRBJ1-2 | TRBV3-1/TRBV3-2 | CASSQIAGLDGYTF
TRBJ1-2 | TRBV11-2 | CASSSLRGPRTGYTF
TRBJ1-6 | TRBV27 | CASSFIQGDGSPLHF
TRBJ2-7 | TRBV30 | CAWCKKHLYEQYF
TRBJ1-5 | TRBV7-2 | CASSLRVGGQPQHF
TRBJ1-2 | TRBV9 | CASSEDRGRNYGYTF
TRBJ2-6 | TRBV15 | CATSRIYGPSSGANVLTF
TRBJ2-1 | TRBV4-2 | CASSQEWRERGNEQFF
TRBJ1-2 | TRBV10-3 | CAISDAGDRLYGYTF
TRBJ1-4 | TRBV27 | CASSRGRNEKLFF
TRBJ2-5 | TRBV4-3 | CASSHFSGGQETQYF